These 30 T cell receptor beta chains share one sample of origin, sequenced in a study of brain T cells in children with intractable seizures. Only in-frame clones appear in the TCRdb table, and some are missing; sequencing was by immunoSEQ multiplex PCR. The table includes tens of thousands of clones, about 92% detected once. Material: peripheral blood, obtained at surgery. The receptors come from a boy under two years old with tuberous sclerosis and intractable seizures.

The J gene is TRBJ1-5, the V gene TRBV19; D gene uncertain. This CDR3 has 15 residues. The V end lost 2 bases, the J end lost 0 bases, and 8 bases lay between the germline ends. Germline loops: CDR1 LNHDA, CDR2 SQIVND (reference sequence). In DNA form, the CDR3 reads TGTGCCAGTAGTATATCTACTTATAGCAATCAGCCCCAGCATTTT. It yields the protein CASSISTYSNQPQHF.

The rearrangement uses TRBV12-3 or TRBV12-4 and TRBJ2-3, with TRBD2 matching over 8 bases. The CDR3 sequence is 12 residues long. V shed 4 bases and J 10 bases; nucleotides not matched to a gene: 4. CDR3 amino acids: CASSSPGLAQYF. The CDR3 DNA sequence: TGTGCCAGCAGTTCACCGGGACTAGCGCAGTATTTT.

The CDR3 spells CASSYSTQRTDYEQYF. The CDR3, as DNA: TGTGCCAGCAGTTACTCGACACAGCGGACGGACTACGAGCAGTACTTC. The chain combines TRBV6-2 or TRBV6-3 with TRBJ2-7; D might be TRBD2 (5 bases). Trimming took off 0 bases at V and 3 bases at J, with 15 bases between the two ends. The CDR3 spans 16 residues. Germline CDR1 MNHEY, CDR2 SVGEGT.

The gene calls are TRBV20-1 and TRBJ1-6; no definite D call. V gave up 3 bases and J gave up 0 bases, with 9 bases separating them. The CDR3 has 15 amino acids. Germline V gene sequence: CDR1 DFQATT, CDR2 SNEGSKA (reference sequence). The CDR3, as DNA: TGCAGTGCTAGTCCGACGAGCTCCTATAATTCACCCCTCCACTTT. It translates to CSASPTSSYNSPLHF.

The J gene is TRBJ1-4, the V gene TRBV30, with TRBD1 as a possible D gene (6 bases). This CDR3 is 14 amino acids long. Trimming cost V 6 bases and J 4 bases, with 15 bases left between them. In germline, CDR1 is GTSNPN, CDR2 SVGIG (reference sequence). The CDR3 region has the DNA TGTGCCTGTTCCTATGGACAGAGTAATGAAAAACTGTTTTTT. This codes for CACSYGQSNEKLFF.

This chain links TRBV18 with TRBJ1-5, with TRBD1 identical over 8 bases. J was trimmed by 2 bases and V by 2 bases; bases with no gene match: 5. CDR1 and CDR2 from the germline V gene are KGHSH and LQKENI. This CDR3 has 16 residues. The chain's CDR3 is CASSPVATGGNQPQHF. CDR3 nucleotides: TGTGCCAGCTCACCAGTAGCGACAGGGGGCAATCAGCCCCAGCATTTT.

The chain recombines TRBV30 with TRBJ1-1; 11 nucleotides agree with TRBD1. V trimming: 1 base; J trimming: 11 bases; junction bases outside the gene matches: 6. This CDR3 contains 13 residues. CDR1 and CDR2 (germline): GTSNPN, SVGIG (reference sequence). As DNA, the CDR3 is TGTGCCTGGAGTGGCGGACAGGGGGCGACGGCTTTCTTT. Amino acid sequence: CAWSGGQGATAFF.

This sequence joins TRBV30 and TRBJ1-2; a possible D gene is TRBD1 (5 bases). Germline CDR1 reads GTSNPN; CDR2 reads SVGIG (reference sequence). This CDR3 region has 13 residues. Trimming removed 1 base at V and 4 bases at J, with 10 bases between. The CDR3 is CAWSATRGYGYTF. The CDR3 DNA sequence: TGTGCCTGGAGTGCCACTAGGGGCTATGGCTACACCTTC.

This clone has just one count. The chain carries TRBV19 and TRBJ1-1; D remains ambiguous. V was cut by 1 base and J by 1 base, with 10 bases left in between. Per germline, CDR1 LNHDA and CDR2 SQIVND (reference sequence). This CDR3 contains 15 residues. CDR3 sequence (DNA): TGTGCCAGTAGTATAGGGCGGTTGGGGAACACTGAAGCTTTCTTT. Encoded protein: CASSIGRLGNTEAFF.

The chain joins TRBV12-5 to TRBJ2-7, with 10 nucleotides matching TRBD2. Losses at the gene ends were 6 bases for V and 2 bases for J; bases not matched to a gene: 22. The CDR3 extends over 20 amino acids. Germline-derived CDR1 and CDR2 are LGHNT and FRNRAP. DNA for the CDR3: TGTGCTAGTGGCCGTCCTTACCCGGGACTAGCGACAACCTCCGCCTACGAGCAGTACTTC. Protein product: CASGRPYPGLATTSAYEQYF. Filled out from reference TRBV12-5 and TRBJ2-7, the complete variable domain reads DARVTQTPRHKVTEMGQEVTMRCQPILGHNTVFWYRQTMMQGLELLAYFRNRAPLDDSGMPKDRFSAEMPDATLATLKIQPSEPRDSAVYFCASGRPYPGLATTSAYEQYFGPGTRLTVT.

This chain links TRBV14 with TRBJ2-3; 12 bases match TRBD2. Per the germline V gene, CDR1 is SGHDN and CDR2 is FVKESK. V gave up 0 bases and J gave up 4 bases; unmatched junction bases: 8. This CDR3 has 18 amino acids. The CDR3 protein is CASSQDWSSGGEADTQYF. CDR3 sequence (DNA): TGTGCCAGCAGCCAAGATTGGTCTAGCGGGGGGGAGGCAGATACGCAGTATTTT. Full variable domain (outside the CDR3, taken from reference TRBV14 and TRBJ2-3): EAGVTQFPSHSVIEKGQTVTLRCDPISGHDNLYWYRRVMGKEIKFLLHFVKESKQDESGMPNNRFLAERTGGTYSTLKVQPAELEDSGVYFCASSQDWSSGGEADTQYFGPGTRLTVL.

The rearrangement joins TRBV9 to TRBJ2-7; D could derive from TRBD1 or TRBD2 (5 bases each). This CDR3 has 16 residues. Trimming cost V 4 bases and J 6 bases, with 23 bases left between them. CDR1 and CDR2 (germline): SGDLS, YYNGEE. The CDR3 loop is CASSTSFNGGFGEQYF. CDR3 DNA sequence: TGTGCCAGCAGCACCTCTTTTAATGGGGGTTTTGGCGAGCAGTACTTC.

This chain uses TRBV12-3 or TRBV12-4 with TRBJ2-2, with D possibly being TRBD2 (5 bases). CDR3 length: 13 residues. The V and J ends lost 9 bases and 4 bases respectively, with 12 bases between them. Here the CDR3 DNA reads TGTGCCAGTATGGACCTAGCCACCGGGGAGCTGTTTTTT. As protein: CASMDLATGELFF.

The gene calls are TRBV30 and TRBJ1-1; no reliable D call. CDR1 is GTSNPN and CDR2 is SVGIG in the germline V gene (reference sequence). CDR3 size: 12 residues. V lost 0 bases to trimming and J lost 2 bases, with 4 bases between them. DNA for the CDR3: TGTGCCTGGAGTGTTATTAACACTGAAGCTTTCTTT. It specifies CAWSVINTEAFF. The entire variable domain, with the rest obtained from reference TRBV30 and TRBJ1-1, is as follows: SQTIHQWPATLVQPVGSPLSLECTVEGTSNPNLYWYRQAAGRGLQLLFYSVGIGQISSEVPQNLSASRPQDRQFILSSKKLLLSDSGFYLCAWSVINTEAFFGQGTRLTVV.

This chain links TRBV10-3 with TRBJ1-1; D perhaps matches TRBD1 (6 bases). There are 13 residues in the CDR3. The ends were cut back, 4 bases at V and 5 bases at J, with 11 bases in the middle. Germline V gives CDR1 ENHRY, CDR2 SYGVKD. CDR3 nucleotides: TGTGCCATCAGTGGGGGGGCAGGGACTGAAGCTTTCTTT. Amino acids: CAISGGAGTEAFF.

The V call is TRBV6-6, the J call TRBJ2-7; 7 nucleotides line up with TRBD1. V dropped 3 bases and J dropped 6; count of bases not matched to a gene: 14. This CDR3 region has 16 residues. Per germline, CDR1 MNHNY and CDR2 SVGAGI (reference sequence). The CDR3, as DNA: TGTGCCAGCAGTTATGGCGACAGCCAACAGGGGTTCGAGCAGTACTTC. It specifies CASSYGDSQQGFEQYF.

The rearrangement uses TRBV24-1 and TRBJ2-7; TRBD2 might be the D (5 bases). Trimming cost V 5 bases and J 5 bases, with 12 bases left between them. Germline V lookup: CDR1 KGHDR, CDR2 SFDVKD. The CDR3 has 13 amino acids. CDR3 DNA: TGTGCCACCAGTGGGCAGGAGGAAAACGAGCAGTACTTC. Its protein is CATSGQEENEQYF.

This chain joins TRBV5-6 and TRBJ1-1, with a weak D call TRBD1 (5 bases). V lost 4 bases to trimming and J lost 1 base, with 11 bases between them. CDR1 SGHDT and CDR2 YYEEEE come from the germline V gene. This CDR3 is 14 amino acids long. The CDR3 reads CASSPGLRNTEAFF. CDR3 in DNA: TGTGCCAGCAGCCCGGGACTCAGGAACACTGAAGCTTTCTTT.

The rearrangement joins TRBV11-2 to TRBJ2-1; 8 bases align to TRBD1. Germline V CDR1 and CDR2: SGHAT, FQNNGV. V was pared by 3 bases and J by 9 bases, with 7 bases of the junction left unmatched. This CDR3 comprises 14 residues. DNA of the CDR3: TGTGCCAGCAGCTTGGGGACAGGAGTCGGTGAGCAGTTCTTC. It yields the protein CASSLGTGVGEQFF.

This chain's CDR3 is CASSLGGLAGDEQFF. CDR3 sequence (DNA): TGTGCCAGCAGCCTAGGGGGACTAGCGGGGGACGAGCAGTTCTTC. V is TRBV4-2 and J is TRBJ2-1; 14 bases align to TRBD2. Germline V gene data show CDR1 as LGHNA and CDR2 as YNFKEQ. The length of the CDR3 is 15 residues. The V gene end was trimmed by 4 bases and the J gene end by 10 bases; junction bases not matched to a gene: 6.

This rearrangement joins TRBV5-1 to TRBJ2-7; tentative D call: TRBD2 (5 bases). The V gene lost 2 bases and the J gene lost 1 base, with 7 bases spanning the gap. Germline V lookup: CDR1 SGHRS, CDR2 YFSETQ. The length of the CDR3 is 13 residues. CDR3: CASSLRDSYEQYF. CDR3 DNA sequence: TGCGCCAGCAGCTTACGGGATTCCTACGAGCAGTACTTC.

V usage is TRBV5-6 and J usage is TRBJ2-3, with TRBD2 matching 11 bases. V trimming: 4 bases; J trimming: 2 bases; junction bases outside the gene matches: 9. The CDR3 is 17 residues long. Per the germline V gene, CDR1 is SGHDT and CDR2 is YYEEEE. CDR3 sequence: CASSTLLAGEVTDTQYF. The CDR3 DNA sequence: TGTGCCAGCAGCACCTTACTAGCGGGGGAAGTCACAGATACGCAGTATTTT. The full variable domain, with the rest looked up from reference TRBV5-6 and TRBJ2-3, is DAGVTQSPTHLIKTRGQQVTLRCSPKSGHDTVSWYQQALGQGPQFIFQYYEEEERQRGNFPDRFSGHQFPNYSSELNVNALLLGDSALYLCASSTLLAGEVTDTQYFGPGTRLTVL.

CDR3: CASSLAGHTDTQYF. As DNA, the CDR3 is TGTGCCAGCAGCTTGGCCGGCCACACAGATACGCAGTATTTT. V and J are TRBV5-4 and TRBJ2-3; D call uncertain. This CDR3 comprises 14 residues. Germline V gene lookup returns CDR1 SGHNT and CDR2 YYREEE (reference sequence). Trimming took 0 bases from V and 2 from J, leaving 7 bases between them.

The rearrangement links TRBV4-1 to TRBJ2-7, with D hard to call. CDR1 MGHRA and CDR2 YSYEKL come from the germline V gene. CDR3 length equals 16 residues. V was cut by 0 bases and J by 2 bases, with 14 bases left in between. This CDR3 reads CASSQEVAYPTYEQYF. The CDR3 DNA is TGCGCCAGCAGCCAAGAGGTGGCGTACCCCACCTACGAGCAGTACTTC.

This clone has a handful of counts. The DNA for the CDR3 is TGTGCCAGCAGCTTGGATTCAACTAATGAAAAACTGTTTTTT. Protein: CASSLDSTNEKLFF. The chain recombines TRBV5-4 with TRBJ1-4; D gene ambiguous. With 0 bases removed from V and 0 bases from J, the gap between germline ends came to 3 bases. This CDR3 has 14 residues. Germline V gene data show CDR1 as SGHNT and CDR2 as YYREEE (reference sequence).

This clone was counted once. This chain connects TRBV21-1 to TRBJ1-5; TRBD1, the table's D call, was not compared with the DNA. TRBV21-1 is marked as a pseudogene. The CDR3 sequence is 14 residues long. DNA for the CDR3: TGTGCCAGCGGTGGACAGTATCTCAATCAGCCCCAGCATTTT. Translated: CASGGQYLNQPQHF.

The chain is built from TRBV28 and TRBJ2-1; D is possibly TRBD1 (7 bases). The V gene's germline CDR1 is MDHEN and CDR2 SYDVKM. This CDR3 has 13 amino acids. Trimming stripped 4 bases from V and 9 bases from J, with 13 bases between. The CDR3 DNA follows: TGTGCCAGCAGTTCCCAGGGGGGCGGTGAGCAGTTCTTC. This codes for CASSSQGGGEQFF.

The chain carries TRBV3-1 (or the pseudogene TRBV3-2) and TRBJ1-2; weak D call: TRBD1 (6 bases). Looked up from germline, CDR1 is LGHDT and CDR2 is YNNKEL (reference sequence). This CDR3 has 13 amino acids. The V and J ends lost 2 bases and 8 bases respectively, with 12 bases between them. This chain's CDR3 is CASSQTDRIGYTF. CDR3 DNA sequence: TGTGCCAGCAGCCAAACCGACAGGATCGGCTACACCTTC.

The J gene is TRBJ2-7, the V gene TRBV4-2; D is perhaps TRBD2 (5 bases). The CDR3 has 15 residues. Germline-derived CDR1 and CDR2 are LGHNA and YNFKEQ. Between the trimmed V and J ends, which lost 0 bases and 3 bases, there was a span of 12 bases. The CDR3 here is CASSQDGPSYYEQYF. CDR3 in DNA: TGTGCCAGCAGCCAAGATGGTCCTAGCTACTACGAGCAGTACTTC.

The J gene is TRBJ1-1, the V gene TRBV7-9, with TRBD1 matching 7 bases. Germline V gives CDR1 SEHNR, CDR2 FQNEAQ (reference sequence). J lost 1 base, V lost 3 bases, and 2 bases had no gene match. This CDR3 is 14 amino acids long. DNA for the CDR3: TGTGCCAGCAGCTTTCAGGGGGAGAACACTGAAGCTTTCTTT. Protein: CASSFQGENTEAFF.